A selection of T cell receptor beta chains follows, all from one sample in a study of STAT5B mutations in CD4+ large granular lymphocyte leukemia. Profiling relied on immunoSEQ multiplex PCR, and the TCRdb table lists in-frame clones only, not all of them. The sample includes tens of thousands of clones, 55% to 75% of them seen just once. The sequenced sample was CD4+ T cells from blood buffy coats. These TCRs come from a human donor in good health. The CDR3 runs from the conserved cysteine through the conserved F or W. D genes are given only for firm matches. Clone size appears in some rows only: once, few, many, or a class for an expanded clone.

abundance	v_gene	j_gene	d_gene	CDR3aa	CDR3nt
few	TRBV6-5	TRBJ1-2	NA	CASSYSAVGGYTF	TGTGCCAGCAGTTACTCCGCGGTAGGAGGCTACACCTTC
once	TRBV6-5	TRBJ1-5	NA	CASSYSLRSSQPQHF	TGTGCCAGCAGTTACTCTTTGCGGTCCTCTCAGCCCCAGCATTTT
NA	TRBV28	TRBJ2-7	NA	CASSPQNLRQYF	TGTGCCAGCAGTCCACAGAACCTCCGGCAGTACTTC
NA	TRBV7-2	TRBJ1-5	NA	CASSPNLGNQPQHF	TGTGCCAGCAGCCCAAACCTGGGCAATCAGCCCCAGCATTTT
NA	TRBV27	TRBJ2-7	TRBD2	CASSLYVKPRTSGGAPQTSEQYF	TGTGCCAGCAGTTTATATGTCAAACCACGGACTAGCGGGGGGGCCCCACAGACTTCGGAGCAGTACTTC
NA	TRBV28	TRBJ1-2	NA	CASSSGLSHMTNYGYTF	TGTGCCAGCAGTTCTGGACTAAGCCACATGACTAACTATGGCTACACCTTC
once	TRBV30	TRBJ1-2	TRBD1	CAWSVQGDRGYTF	TGTGCCTGGAGTGTACAGGGGGATCGTGGCTACACCTTC
few	TRBV9	TRBJ2-2	NA	CASSAYNTGELFF	TGTGCCAGCAGCGCCTATAACACCGGGGAGCTGTTTTTT
NA	TRBV7-9	TRBJ1-2	NA	CASSPPLFPQNYTF	TGTGCCAGCAGCCCCCCCCTGTTCCCCCAAAACTACACCTTC
few	TRBV4-2	TRBJ1-5	NA	CASSQGPGMGQPQHF	TGTGCCAGCAGCCAAGGGCCGGGAATGGGTCAGCCCCAGCATTTT
few	TRBV10-3	TRBJ1-5	TRBD1	CAISESGTDDQPQHF	TGTGCCATCAGTGAGTCAGGGACAGATGATCAGCCCCAGCATTTT
NA	TRBV28	TRBJ1-2	TRBD1	CASSMDRGRGGYTF	TGTGCCAGCAGTATGGACAGGGGGCGCGGAGGCTACACCTTC
NA	TRBV29-1	TRBJ1-1	TRBD1	CSVQQGDTEAFF	TGCAGCGTACAACAGGGGGATACTGAAGCTTTCTTT
NA	TRBV29-1	TRBJ2-5	NA	CSAEEETQYF	TGCAGCGCTGAGGAGGAGACCCAGTACTTC
NA	TRBV4-3	TRBJ1-1	NA	CASSHREVNTEAFF	TGCGCCAGCAGCCACCGGGAGGTGAACACTGAAGCTTTCTTT
medium-sized	TRBV27	TRBJ1-5	TRBD1	CASSPSWTGGFGNQPQHF	TGTGCCAGCAGTCCATCCTGGACAGGGGGTTTCGGTAATCAGCCCCAGCATTTT
NA	TRBV10-2	TRBJ1-2	NA	CASSEVVNYGYTF	TGCGCCAGCAGTGAGGTGGTAAACTATGGCTACACCTTC
NA	TRBV11-2	TRBJ2-2	NA	CASSLDPATGELFF	TGTGCCAGCAGCTTAGATCCAGCCACCGGGGAGCTGTTTTTT
NA	TRBV19	TRBJ1-1	NA	CASSIVGQPAAFF	TGTGCCAGTAGTATCGTCGGGCAGCCGGCCGCTTTCTTT
NA	TRBV19	TRBJ1-1	TRBD1	CASSTRQGRNTEAFF	TGTGCCAGTAGTACCCGACAGGGGAGGAACACTGAAGCTTTCTTT
NA	TRBV7-2	TRBJ2-7	NA	CASSFPVGTPNYEQYF	TGTGCCAGCAGCTTCCCCGTGGGCACCCCCAATTACGAGCAGTACTTC
NA	TRBV28	TRBJ1-2	NA	CASSTGPYGYTF	TGTGCCAGCTCGACCGGGCCCTATGGCTACACCTTC
NA	TRBV19	TRBJ1-5	NA	CASSPDGIRGNQPQHF	TGTGCCAGTTCCCCGGACGGAATCCGGGGCAATCAGCCCCAGCATTTT
NA	TRBV11-2	TRBJ1-3	NA	CASSFGQSSGNTIYF	TGTGCCAGCAGCTTCGGACAGTCCTCTGGAAACACCATATATTTT
few	TRBV30	TRBJ1-1	NA	CAWSTGISEAFF	TGTGCCTGGAGCACAGGAATATCTGAAGCTTTCTTT
NA	TRBV28	TRBJ2-7	TRBD1	CASTRTGQGSYEQYF	TGTGCCAGTACTCGGACGGGACAGGGGTCCTACGAGCAGTACTTC